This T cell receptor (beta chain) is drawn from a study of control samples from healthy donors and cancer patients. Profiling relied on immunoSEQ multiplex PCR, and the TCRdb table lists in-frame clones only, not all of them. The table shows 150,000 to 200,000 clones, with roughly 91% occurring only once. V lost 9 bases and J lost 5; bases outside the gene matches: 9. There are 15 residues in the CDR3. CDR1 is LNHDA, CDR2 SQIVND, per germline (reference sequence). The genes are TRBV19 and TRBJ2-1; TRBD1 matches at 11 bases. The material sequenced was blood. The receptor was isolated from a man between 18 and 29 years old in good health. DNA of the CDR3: TGTGCCAGCCTCGGGACAGGGGGTACACACAATGAGCAGTTCTTC. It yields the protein CASLGTGGTHNEQFF.